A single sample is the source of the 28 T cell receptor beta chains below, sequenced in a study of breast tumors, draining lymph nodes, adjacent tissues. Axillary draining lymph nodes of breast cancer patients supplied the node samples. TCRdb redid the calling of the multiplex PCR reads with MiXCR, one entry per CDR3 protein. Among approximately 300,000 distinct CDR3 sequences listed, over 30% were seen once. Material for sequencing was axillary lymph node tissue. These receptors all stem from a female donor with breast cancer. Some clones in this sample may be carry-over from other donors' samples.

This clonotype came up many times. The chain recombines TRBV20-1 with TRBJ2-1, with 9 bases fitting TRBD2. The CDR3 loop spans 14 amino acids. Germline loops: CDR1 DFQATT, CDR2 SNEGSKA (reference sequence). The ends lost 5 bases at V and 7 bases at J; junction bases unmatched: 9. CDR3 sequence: CSALTSGATNEQFF. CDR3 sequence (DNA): TGCAGTGCTTTGACTAGCGGAGCAACTAATGAGCAGTTCTTC.

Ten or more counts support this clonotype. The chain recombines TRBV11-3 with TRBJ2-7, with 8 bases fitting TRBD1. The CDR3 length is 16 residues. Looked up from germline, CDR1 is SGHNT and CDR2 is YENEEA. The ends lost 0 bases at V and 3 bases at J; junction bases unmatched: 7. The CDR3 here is CASSLDLGQGIYEQYF. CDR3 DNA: TGTGCCAGCAGCTTAGATCTCGGACAGGGAATCTACGAGCAGTACTTC.

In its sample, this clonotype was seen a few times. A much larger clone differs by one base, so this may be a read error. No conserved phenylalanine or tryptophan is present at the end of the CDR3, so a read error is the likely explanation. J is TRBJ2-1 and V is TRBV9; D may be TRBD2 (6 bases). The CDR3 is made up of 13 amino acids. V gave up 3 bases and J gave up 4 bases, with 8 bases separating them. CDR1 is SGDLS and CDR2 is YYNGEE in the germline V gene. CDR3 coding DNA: TGTGCCAGCAGCGACGGGACTTACAATGAGCAGTTCTCC. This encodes CASSDGTYNEQFS.

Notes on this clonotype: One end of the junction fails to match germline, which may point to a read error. In DNA, the CDR3 is TGTGCCAGCTTCGAGAGCAATGATCCTTACTCTGGAAACACCATATGTTTT. This encodes CASFESNDPYSGNTICF. This chain links TRBV6-1 with TRBJ1-3; no clear D. Looked up from germline, CDR1 is MNHNS and CDR2 is SASEGT. The CDR3 totals 17 residues.

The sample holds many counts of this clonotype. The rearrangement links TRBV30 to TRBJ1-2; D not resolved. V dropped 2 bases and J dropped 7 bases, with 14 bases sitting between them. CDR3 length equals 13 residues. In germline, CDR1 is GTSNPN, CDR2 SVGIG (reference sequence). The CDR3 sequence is CAWSRVGKGGYTF. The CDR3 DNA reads TGTGCCTGGAGTAGGGTTGGAAAGGGTGGCTACACCTTC.

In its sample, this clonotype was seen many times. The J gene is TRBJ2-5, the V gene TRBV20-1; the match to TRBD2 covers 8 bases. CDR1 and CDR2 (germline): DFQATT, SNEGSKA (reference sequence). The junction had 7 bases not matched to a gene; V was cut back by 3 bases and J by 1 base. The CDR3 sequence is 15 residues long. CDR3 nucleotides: TGCAGTGCTAGCCCCTTTACTAGCGGCCAAGAGACCCAGTACTTC. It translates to CSASPFTSGQETQYF.

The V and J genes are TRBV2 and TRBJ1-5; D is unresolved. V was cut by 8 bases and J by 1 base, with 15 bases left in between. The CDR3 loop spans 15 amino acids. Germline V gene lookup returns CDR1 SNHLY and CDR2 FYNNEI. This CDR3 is CASGRLAGSNQPQHF. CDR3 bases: TGTGCCAGCGGAAGACTAGCGGGAAGCAATCAGCCCCAGCATTTT.

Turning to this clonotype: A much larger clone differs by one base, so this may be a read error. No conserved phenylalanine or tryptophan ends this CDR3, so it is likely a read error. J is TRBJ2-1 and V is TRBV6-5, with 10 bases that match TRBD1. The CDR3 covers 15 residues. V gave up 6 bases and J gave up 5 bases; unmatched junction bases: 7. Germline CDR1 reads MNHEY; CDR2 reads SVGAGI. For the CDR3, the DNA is TGTGCCAGCAGACCCCGACAGGGGGCGGACAATGAGCAGTTCCTC. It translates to CASRPRQGADNEQFL.

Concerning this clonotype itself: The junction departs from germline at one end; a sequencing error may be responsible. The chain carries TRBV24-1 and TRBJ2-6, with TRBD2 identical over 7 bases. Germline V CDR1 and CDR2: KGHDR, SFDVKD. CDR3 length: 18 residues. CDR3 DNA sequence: TGTGCCACCAGTGAAGGAAAGCGGGACCCGACTGGGGCCAACGTCCTGGCTTTC. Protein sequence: CATSEGKRDPTGANVLAF.

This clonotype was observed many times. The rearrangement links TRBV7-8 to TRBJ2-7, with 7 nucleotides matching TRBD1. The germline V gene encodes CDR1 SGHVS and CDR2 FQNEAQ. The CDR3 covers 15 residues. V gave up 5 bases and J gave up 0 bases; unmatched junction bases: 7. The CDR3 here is CASSPDRTYSYEQYF. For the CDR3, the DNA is TGTGCCAGCAGCCCGGACAGGACTTACTCCTACGAGCAGTACTTC.

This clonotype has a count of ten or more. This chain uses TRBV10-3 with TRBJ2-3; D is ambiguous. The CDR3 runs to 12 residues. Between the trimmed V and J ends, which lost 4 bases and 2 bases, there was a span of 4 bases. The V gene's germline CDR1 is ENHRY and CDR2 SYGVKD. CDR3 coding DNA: TGTGCCATCAGTGGTTACACAGATACGCAGTATTTT. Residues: CAISGYTDTQYF.

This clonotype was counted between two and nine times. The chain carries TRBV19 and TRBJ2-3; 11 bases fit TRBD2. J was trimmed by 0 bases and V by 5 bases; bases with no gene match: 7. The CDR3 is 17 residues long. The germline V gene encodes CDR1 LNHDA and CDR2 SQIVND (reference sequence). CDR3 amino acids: CASSAGTSGASTDTQYF. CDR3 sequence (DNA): TGTGCCAGTAGTGCCGGGACTAGCGGAGCGAGCACAGATACGCAGTATTTT. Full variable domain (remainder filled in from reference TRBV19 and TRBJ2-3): DGGITQSPKYLFRKEGQNVTLSCEQNLNHDAMYWYRQDPGQGLRLIYYSQIVNDFQKGDIAEGYSVSREKKESFPLTVTSAQKNPTAFYLCASSAGTSGASTDTQYFGPGTRLTVL.

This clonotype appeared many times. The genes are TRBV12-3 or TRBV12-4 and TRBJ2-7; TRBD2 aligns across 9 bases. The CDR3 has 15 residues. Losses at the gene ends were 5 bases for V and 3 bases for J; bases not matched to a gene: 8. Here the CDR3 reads CASSKAGTSFYEQYF. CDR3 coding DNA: TGTGCCAGCAGTAAAGCCGGGACTAGCTTCTACGAGCAGTACTTC.

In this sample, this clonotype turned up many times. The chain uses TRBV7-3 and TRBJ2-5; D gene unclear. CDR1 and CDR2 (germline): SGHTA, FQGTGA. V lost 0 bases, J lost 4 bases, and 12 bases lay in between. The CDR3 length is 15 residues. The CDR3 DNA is TGTGCCAGCAGCTTAACAGCCTCGAGAGGAGAGACCCAGTACTTC. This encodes CASSLTASRGETQYF.

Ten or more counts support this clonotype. CDR3 region: CASSPESSYNEQFF. CDR3 nucleotide sequence: TGCGCCAGCTCACCTGAGAGCTCCTACAATGAGCAGTTCTTC. V usage is TRBV10-2 and J usage is TRBJ2-1; D remains ambiguous. Trimming removed 8 bases from V and 0 bases from J, with 11 bases in between. The CDR3 covers 14 residues. Germline CDR1 is WSHSY and CDR2 is SAAADI.

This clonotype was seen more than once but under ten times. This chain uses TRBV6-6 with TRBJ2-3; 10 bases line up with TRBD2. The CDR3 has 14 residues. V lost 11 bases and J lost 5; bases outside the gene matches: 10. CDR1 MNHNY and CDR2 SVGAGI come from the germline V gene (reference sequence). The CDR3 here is CACRPSGSRDTQYF. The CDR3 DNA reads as TGTGCCTGCCGGCCTAGCGGGAGTCGAGATACGCAGTATTTT.

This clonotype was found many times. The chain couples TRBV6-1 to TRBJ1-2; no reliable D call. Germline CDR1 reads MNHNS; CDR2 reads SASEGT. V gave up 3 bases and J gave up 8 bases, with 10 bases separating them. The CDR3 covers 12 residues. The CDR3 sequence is CASSEGTIGYTF. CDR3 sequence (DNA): TGTGCCAGCAGTGAGGGAACGATCGGCTACACCTTC.

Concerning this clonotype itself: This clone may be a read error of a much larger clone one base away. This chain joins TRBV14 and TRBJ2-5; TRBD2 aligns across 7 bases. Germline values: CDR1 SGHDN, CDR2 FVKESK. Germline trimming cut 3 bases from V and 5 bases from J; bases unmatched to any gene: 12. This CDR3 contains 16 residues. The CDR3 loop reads CASSHRRGGSPETQYF. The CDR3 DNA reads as TGTGCCAGCAGCCACCGACGGGGCGGGAGTCCTGAGACCCAGTACTTC.

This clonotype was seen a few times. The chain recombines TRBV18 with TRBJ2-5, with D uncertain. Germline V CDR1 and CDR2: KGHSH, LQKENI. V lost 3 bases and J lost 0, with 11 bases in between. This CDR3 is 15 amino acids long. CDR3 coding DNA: TGTGCCAGCTCACCGCTGGGCAGAAACCAAGAGACCCAGTACTTC. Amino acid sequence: CASSPLGRNQETQYF. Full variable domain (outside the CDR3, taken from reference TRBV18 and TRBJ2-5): NAGVMQNPRHLVRRRGQEARLRCSPMKGHSHVYWYRQLPEEGLKFMVYLQKENIIDESGMPKERFSAEFPKEGPSILRIQQVVRGDSAAYFCASSPLGRNQETQYFGPGTRLLVL.

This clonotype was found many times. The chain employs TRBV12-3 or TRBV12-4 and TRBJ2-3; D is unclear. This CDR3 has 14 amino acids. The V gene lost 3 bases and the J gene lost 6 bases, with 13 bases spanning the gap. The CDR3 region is CASSLAWSPDTQYF. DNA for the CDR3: TGTGCCAGCAGTTTGGCCTGGTCTCCGGATACGCAGTATTTT.

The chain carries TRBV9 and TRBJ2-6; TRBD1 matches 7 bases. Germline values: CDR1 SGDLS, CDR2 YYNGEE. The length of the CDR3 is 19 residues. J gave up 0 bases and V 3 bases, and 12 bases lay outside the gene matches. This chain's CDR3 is CASSADRVPPFSGANVLTF. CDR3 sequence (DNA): TGTGCCAGCAGCGCTGACAGGGTCCCCCCCTTCTCTGGGGCCAACGTCCTGACTTTC.

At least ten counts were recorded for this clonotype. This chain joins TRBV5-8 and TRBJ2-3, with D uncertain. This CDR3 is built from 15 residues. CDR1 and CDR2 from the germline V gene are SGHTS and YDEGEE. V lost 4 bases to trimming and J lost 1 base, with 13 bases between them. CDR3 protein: CASSLTPERTDTQYF. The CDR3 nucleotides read TGTGCCAGCAGCCTCACCCCCGAACGCACAGATACGCAGTATTTT. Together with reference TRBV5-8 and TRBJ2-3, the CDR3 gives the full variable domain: EAGVTQSPTHLIKTRGQQATLRCSPISGHTSVYWYQQALGLGLQFLLWYDEGEERNRGNFPPRFSGRQFPNYSSELNVNALELEDSALYLCASSLTPERTDTQYFGPGTRLTVL.

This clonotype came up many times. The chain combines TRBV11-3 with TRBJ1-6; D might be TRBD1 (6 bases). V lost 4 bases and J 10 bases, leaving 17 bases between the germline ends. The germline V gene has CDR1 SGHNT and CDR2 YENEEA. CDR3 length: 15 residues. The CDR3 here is CASSSRQALGSPLHF. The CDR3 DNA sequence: TGTGCCAGCAGCTCACGACAGGCCCTGGGGTCACCCCTCCACTTT.

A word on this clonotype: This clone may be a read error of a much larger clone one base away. CDR3 protein: CATRDRVDQPQHF. CDR3 nucleotides: TGTGCCACCAGAGACAGGGTCGATCAGCCCCAGCATTTT. This chain joins TRBV6-6 and TRBJ1-5; 7 nucleotides agree with TRBD1. The V gene end was trimmed by 10 bases and the J gene end by 5 bases; junction bases not matched to a gene: 8. The CDR3 extends over 13 amino acids. The germline V gene has CDR1 MNHNY and CDR2 SVGAGI (reference sequence).

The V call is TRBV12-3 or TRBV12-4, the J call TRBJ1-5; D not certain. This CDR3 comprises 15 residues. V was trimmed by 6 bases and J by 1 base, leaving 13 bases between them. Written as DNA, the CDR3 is TGTGCCAGCAGAAGCGGGATAGAAAGCAATCAGCCCCAGCATTTT. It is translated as CASRSGIESNQPQHF.

CDR3 nucleotides: TGTGCCAGCAGAAACAGGGTCGTTGAAAAACTGTTTTTT. Protein sequence: CASRNRVVEKLFF. The chain couples TRBV6-2 or TRBV6-3 to TRBJ1-4, with D perhaps TRBD1 (6 bases). This CDR3 contains 13 residues. Germline assignment: CDR1 MNHEY and CDR2 SVGEGT. Trimming took 6 bases from V and 7 from J, leaving 12 bases between them.

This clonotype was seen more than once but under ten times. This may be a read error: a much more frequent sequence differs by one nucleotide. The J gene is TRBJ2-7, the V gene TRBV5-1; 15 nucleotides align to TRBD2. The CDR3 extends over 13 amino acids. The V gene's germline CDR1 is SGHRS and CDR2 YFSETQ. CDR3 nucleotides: TGCGCCAGCGGACTAGCGGGAGGGTACGACCAGTACTTC. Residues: CASGLAGGYDQYF.

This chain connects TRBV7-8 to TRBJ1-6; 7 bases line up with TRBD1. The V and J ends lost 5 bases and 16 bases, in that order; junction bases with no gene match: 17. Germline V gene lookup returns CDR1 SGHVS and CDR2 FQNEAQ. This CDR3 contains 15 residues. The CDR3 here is CASSLSGTVEGRLHF. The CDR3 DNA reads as TGTGCCAGCAGCCTAAGCGGGACAGTCGAGGGCAGGCTCCACTTT.